These 26 T cell receptor beta chains share one sample of origin, sequenced in a study of blood T cells in healthy people across ages. Then a second PCR, running roughly 7 to 11 cycles, was carried out with a sample-barcoded 5' primer and a J-beta primer mix. TCRdb reprocessed the 5' RACE reads via MiXCR and lists one record per CDR3 protein. The sample consists of fewer than 900,000 distinct CDR3 sequences, roughly 50% of them appearing once. Sequenced sample: blood. The receptor set was obtained from a woman in her sixties in good health.

This chain links TRBV7-2 with TRBJ2-4; D is possibly TRBD2 (5 bases). V was shortened by 5 bases and J by 15 bases, with 20 bases between the two germline ends. In germline, CDR1 is SGHTA, CDR2 FQGNSA. This CDR3 comprises 13 residues. CDR3 sequence: CASSPPSSYERYF. The CDR3 bases are TGTGCCAGCAGCCCTCCTAGCTCCTACGAGCGGTACTTC.

This chain connects TRBV28 to TRBJ2-7, with TRBD1 as a possible D gene (6 bases). The germline CDR1 and CDR2 sequences are MDHEN and SYDVKM. This CDR3 region has 13 residues. Trimming removed 5 bases at V and 2 bases at J, with 10 bases between. In nucleotides, the CDR3 is TGTGCCAGCAGTAACAGGGATCCCTACGAGCAGTACTTC. This gives the protein CASSNRDPYEQYF.

A few counts support this clonotype. The chain has TRBV3-1 and TRBJ2-1; tentative D call: TRBD1 (6 bases). This CDR3 has 12 residues. V gave up 7 bases and J gave up 15 bases, with 19 bases separating them. CDR1 LGHDT and CDR2 YNNKEL come from the germline V gene (reference sequence). The CDR3 loop reads CASTNLGGRRFF. CDR3 coding DNA: TGTGCCAGCACGAACTTAGGGGGAAGGCGGTTCTTC.

This chain joins TRBV7-2 and TRBJ2-5; D gene ambiguous. Germline V lookup: CDR1 SGHTA, CDR2 FQGNSA. This CDR3 region has 14 residues. Deletions cut 3 bases from V and 7 bases from J, with 15 bases between. CDR3 in amino acids: CASSLGRSYGTQYF. The CDR3 bases are TGTGCCAGCAGCTTGGGCAGAAGCTATGGGACCCAGTACTTC.

The chain couples TRBV5-6 to TRBJ1-1, with TRBD1 as a possible D gene (5 bases). The CDR3 is 15 residues long. The germline V gene encodes CDR1 SGHDT and CDR2 YYEEEE. With 0 bases removed from V and 4 bases from J, the gap between germline ends came to 13 bases. This CDR3 reads CASSLVRGLGTEAFF. The CDR3 DNA reads TGTGCCAGCAGCTTGGTTAGGGGTTTGGGCACTGAAGCTTTCTTT.

This clonotype showed up many times. The chain employs TRBV4-3 and TRBJ2-7; either TRBD1 or TRBD2 may supply D (5 bases each). Germline V CDR1 and CDR2: LGHNA, YSLEER. This CDR3 spans 15 amino acids. The ends were cut back, 0 bases at V and 2 bases at J, with 11 bases in the middle. The CDR3 reads CASSQEGTDPYEQYF. CDR3 sequence (DNA): TGCGCCAGCAGCCAAGAGGGGACGGACCCCTACGAGCAGTACTTC.

The J gene is TRBJ2-5, the V gene TRBV29-1, with 7 bases lining up with TRBD2. Germline CDR1 SQVTM, CDR2 ANQGSEA. The J segment lost 4 bases and the V segment lost 5 bases, leaving 7 bases of the junction unmatched. CDR3 size: 13 residues. The CDR3 sequence: CSVPRGTIETQYF. CDR3 DNA sequence: TGCAGCGTTCCCCGCGGGACTATAGAGACCCAGTACTTC.

This clonotype was observed a handful of times. The chain couples TRBV6-2 or TRBV6-3 to TRBJ2-3; 11 nucleotides align to TRBD2. J lost 8 bases, V lost 5 bases, and 21 bases had no gene match. This CDR3 comprises 19 residues. Germline CDR1 is MNHEY and CDR2 is SVGEGT. The CDR3 nucleotides read TGTGCCAGCAGTCAGAGCCAGGGGACTAGCGGTATTCGGCCGGCTACGCAGTATTTT. Protein product: CASSQSQGTSGIRPATQYF.

The chain recombines TRBV4-3 with TRBJ2-6, with no clear D. The V end lost 0 bases, the J end lost 5 bases, and 8 bases lay between the germline ends. This CDR3 has 15 residues. Germline V CDR1 and CDR2: LGHNA, YSLEER. The CDR3 region has the DNA TGCGCCAGCAGCCAAGATCATGGTTGGGCCAACGTCCTGACTTTC. Protein: CASSQDHGWANVLTF.

CDR3 region: CASKTGTAQETQYF. CDR3 sequence (DNA): TGCGCCAGCAAGACAGGGACAGCGCAAGAGACCCAGTACTTC. This chain links TRBV5-1 with TRBJ2-5; 7 bases align to TRBD1. The V gene's germline CDR1 is SGHRS and CDR2 YFSETQ. V dropped 6 bases and J dropped 2; count of bases not matched to a gene: 7. The CDR3 is made up of 14 amino acids.

The gene calls are TRBV7-8 and TRBJ1-5; the D gene is possibly TRBD1 (6 bases). From germline, CDR1 is SGHVS and CDR2 FQNEAQ. The ends were cut back, 6 bases at V and 4 bases at J, with 10 bases in the middle. This CDR3 is built from 13 residues. In DNA, the CDR3 is TGTGCCAGCAGTTCGGACAGAAATCAGCCCCAGCATTTT. It encodes CASSSDRNQPQHF. The whole variable domain, filled in from reference TRBV7-8 and TRBJ1-5, reads GAGVSQSPRYKVAKRGQDVALRCDPISGHVSLFWYQQALGQGPEFLTYFQNEAQLDKSGLPSDRFFAERPEGSVSTLKIQRTQQEDSAVYLCASSSDRNQPQHFGDGTRLSIL.

J is TRBJ2-1 and V is TRBV7-9; 8 bases align to TRBD2. The V and J ends lost 1 base and 7 bases, in that order; junction bases with no gene match: 9. CDR1 and CDR2 from the germline V gene are SEHNR and FQNEAQ (reference sequence). The CDR3 sequence is 16 residues long. CDR3 amino acids: CASSLDLGTRSNEQFF. The DNA of the CDR3 is TGTGCCAGCAGCTTAGATCTTGGGACTAGATCGAATGAGCAGTTCTTC. Drawing the rest from reference TRBV7-9 and TRBJ2-1, the complete variable domain is DTGVSQNPRHKITKRGQNVTFRCDPISEHNRLYWYRQTLGQGPEFLTYFQNEAQLEKSRLLSDRFSAERPKGSFSTLEIQRTEQGDSAMYLCASSLDLGTRSNEQFFGPGTRLTVL.

This clonotype was counted only a few times. A read error may produce the germline difference seen at one junction end. The V and J genes are TRBV4-2 and TRBJ2-1; 9 nucleotides match TRBD2. The CDR3 has 15 residues. The V gene's germline CDR1 is LGHNA and CDR2 YNFKEQ. The CDR3 nucleotides read TGTGCCAGCAGGCAAGGTGCGGGAGGGTACAATGAGCAGTTCTTC. As protein: CASRQGAGGYNEQFF.

This rearrangement joins TRBV7-2 to TRBJ2-4, with D perhaps matching TRBD2 (6 bases). In germline, CDR1 is SGHTA, CDR2 FQGNSA. This CDR3 is 13 amino acids long. V lost 4 bases and J lost 13, with 17 bases in between. The CDR3 region is CASSSGGSSQQYF. CDR3 DNA sequence: TGTGCCAGCAGCTCCGGAGGGTCAAGTCAACAGTACTTC.

There are a few counts of this clonotype. The gene calls are TRBV7-9 and TRBJ2-7; D not certain. Germline loops: CDR1 SEHNR, CDR2 FQNEAQ (reference sequence). The CDR3 runs to 11 residues. Deletions cut 5 bases from V and 5 bases from J, with 7 bases between. For the CDR3, the DNA is TGTGCCAGCAGCGCGTTCCACGAGCAGTACTTC. Translation: CASSAFHEQYF.

This clonotype was recorded once. The J gene is TRBJ2-3, the V gene TRBV20-1, with 7 bases that match TRBD1. Germline assignment: CDR1 DFQATT and CDR2 SNEGSKA (reference sequence). The CDR3 contains 14 residues. V gave up 1 base and J gave up 6 bases; unmatched junction bases: 7. CDR3 bases: TGCAGTGCTAGAGGACAGGGAGTTAGGGATACGCAGTATTTT. Its translation: CSARGQGVRDTQYF.

This clonotype has more than one count but fewer than ten. The CDR3 is CASSLTRGSYEQYF. CDR3 DNA: TGTGCCAGCAGCTTAACTAGAGGCTCCTACGAGCAGTACTTC. The V call is TRBV7-2, the J call TRBJ2-7, with D perhaps matching TRBD2 (5 bases). There are 14 residues in the CDR3. In germline, CDR1 is SGHTA, CDR2 FQGNSA. The V end was cut by 2 bases, the J end by 0 bases, with 8 bases between.

The chain combines TRBV5-1 with TRBJ2-7; D call uncertain. Germline V gene data show CDR1 as SGHRS and CDR2 as YFSETQ. Between the trimmed V and J ends, which lost 6 bases and 4 bases, there was a span of 17 bases. This CDR3 is 14 amino acids long. CDR3 sequence: CASNPSGGFYEQYF. Here the CDR3 DNA reads TGCGCCAGCAACCCCTCGGGCGGCTTTTACGAGCAGTACTTC.

Only one count was recorded for this clonotype. The chain has TRBV6-4 and TRBJ2-3; perhaps TRBD2 as D (6 bases). The CDR3 totals 15 residues. V lost 5 bases, J lost 4 bases, and 16 bases lay in between. Germline CDR1 is MRHNA and CDR2 is SNTAGT. CDR3 DNA sequence: TGTGCCAGCAGTCCCGGGAGAGGGGACGCAGATACGCAGTATTTT. Protein sequence: CASSPGRGDADTQYF.

The chain carries TRBV5-1 and TRBJ2-5; D is unresolved. Germline V CDR1 and CDR2: SGHRS, YFSETQ. V lost 5 bases to trimming and J lost 1 base, with 9 bases between them. There are 13 residues in the CDR3. Written as DNA, the CDR3 is TGCGCCAGCAGTTTTCAGGCCCAAGAGACCCAGTACTTC. Protein product: CASSFQAQETQYF. Based on the CDR3 plus reference TRBV5-1 and TRBJ2-5, the full variable domain is KAGVTQTPRYLIKTRGQQVTLSCSPISGHRSVSWYQQTPGQGLQFLFEYFSETQRNKGNFPGRFSGRQFSNSRSEMNVSTLELGDSALYLCASSFQAQETQYFGPGTRLLVL.

V is TRBV20-1 and J is TRBJ2-3; 7 bases line up with TRBD1. V lost 3 bases and J lost 2; bases outside the gene matches: 5. CDR3 size: 14 residues. Germline V gene sequence: CDR1 DFQATT, CDR2 SNEGSKA (reference sequence). CDR3 DNA: TGCAGTGCTAGGGACAGGACCGACACAGATACGCAGTATTTT. Residues: CSARDRTDTDTQYF.

The table lists this clonotype with a few counts. The chain joins TRBV7-2 to TRBJ2-1, with 16 bases that match TRBD2. The germline V gene encodes CDR1 SGHTA and CDR2 FQGNSA. Trimming at V came to 6 bases and at J to 0 bases, leaving 8 bases not matched to a gene. The CDR3 spans 19 residues. CDR3 protein: CASSATGLAGGSSYNEQFF. In DNA, the CDR3 is TGTGCCAGCAGTGCCACGGGACTAGCGGGAGGGAGCTCCTACAATGAGCAGTTCTTC.

Concerning this clonotype: Since a much larger clone is just one base distant, this may be a read error. This chain links TRBV7-3 with TRBJ2-1; D may be TRBD2 (6 bases). CDR1 is SGHTA and CDR2 is FQGTGA in the germline V gene. CDR3 length: 14 amino acids. Trimming took 5 bases from V and 9 from J, leaving 17 bases between them. CDR3 protein: CASSVGGELSEQFF. CDR3 nucleotide sequence: TGTGCCAGCAGCGTGGGAGGTGAGCTGAGTGAGCAGTTCTTC.

The CDR3 loop is CASSYGSMNTEAFF. The CDR3 region has the DNA TGCGCCAGCAGCTACGGGAGCATGAACACTGAAGCTTTCTTT. This chain connects TRBV5-1 to TRBJ1-1; no firm D call. Per germline, CDR1 SGHRS and CDR2 YFSETQ. The CDR3 runs 14 residues. V gave up 3 bases and J gave up 0 bases, with 9 bases separating them.

The V and J genes are TRBV18 and TRBJ1-5; 7 bases map to TRBD1. Germline V gene sequence: CDR1 KGHSH, CDR2 LQKENI. This CDR3 contains 14 residues. The J segment lost 5 bases and the V segment lost 6 bases, leaving 7 bases of the junction unmatched. This CDR3 is CASSSDRVDQPQHF. The CDR3 region has the DNA TGTGCCAGCTCCTCCGACAGGGTGGATCAGCCCCAGCATTTT.

The chain recombines TRBV7-9 with TRBJ2-1; possible D gene TRBD1, 6 bases. The CDR3 has 13 amino acids. Trimming cost V 7 bases and J 8 bases, with 15 bases left between them. Germline assignment: CDR1 SEHNR and CDR2 FQNEAQ (reference sequence). The CDR3 bases are TGTGCCAGCAAGCCAGGGGCTCGGGATGAGCAGTTCTTC. Translated, it gives CASKPGARDEQFF.